This T cell receptor beta chain appears in the sequencing data of a study of cytomegalovirus exposure and HLA in healthy donors. The PCR was carried out with 60 Vbeta primers and 13 Jbeta primers. Profiling relied on immunoSEQ multiplex PCR, and the TCRdb table lists in-frame clones only, not all of them. Of 62,000 or so clones listed, 87% were seen once; the top ten hold roughly 1.5%. The source is a man aged 18-30 years in good health and CMV-seronegative. Specimen: PBMCs.

The CDR3 here is CASSEGGARGFYEQYF. CDR3 sequence (DNA): TGTGCCAGCAGTGAAGGGGGGGCCAGGGGGTTCTACGAGCAGTACTTC. This sequence joins TRBV2 and TRBJ2-7; D possibly corresponds to TRBD1 (7 bases). Germline V gives CDR1 SNHLY, CDR2 FYNNEI. V lost 1 base and J lost 3, with 16 bases in between. This CDR3 contains 16 residues.